This paragraph reports one T cell receptor (beta chain). As yet, its antigen is unknown. The entry originates in a study of shared clonotypes between healthy human individuals. The study, taken as a whole, reports: For naive CD4 cells, roughly 5% of clonotypes were shared across a handful of donors.

CDR1 SGHAT and CDR2 FQNNGV come from the germline V gene. The CDR3 totals 15 residues. J was trimmed by 1 base and V by 5 bases; bases with no gene match: 5. Repertoires were generated with immunoSEQ multiplex PCR, while TCRdb's copy carries only in-frame clones and drops some. Altogether 950,000 to 1,100,000 clones are present, around 78% being singletons, with the ten largest covering around 0.61%. Donors comprised healthy HIV-negative adults lacking recent acute infections or vaccinations. Input material: memory CD4+ T cells from PBMCs. Described subset: CD45RA-negative fraction. This TCR was sampled from a man between 18 and 35 years old in good health. Some clones in this sample may be carry-over from other donors' samples. The chain uses TRBV11-2 and TRBJ2-3, with TRBD2 matching over 8 bases. The DNA for the CDR3 is TGTGCCAGCAGCCTCGCGGGGGGAGGCACAGATACGCAGTATTTT. Translated, it gives CASSLAGGGTDTQYF. The variable domain in full, with the rest retrieved from reference TRBV11-2 and TRBJ2-3, is EAGVAQSPRYKIIEKRQSVAFWCNPISGHATLYWYQQILGQGPKLLIQFQNNGVVDDSQLPKDRFSAERLKGVDSTLKIQPAKLEDSAVYLCASSLAGGGTDTQYFGPGTRLTVL.